Listed below are T cell receptor beta chains from one sample, sequenced in a study of long-term antiretroviral therapy in people with HIV. Data came from immunoSEQ multiplex PCR; TCRdb stores just in-frame clones and leaves some out. Of fewer than 25,000 clones in the sample, about 89% were seen once. The specimen comprised unsorted PBMCs, sampled around 2.7 years after starting antiretroviral therapy. The receptors come from a woman aged 45-65 years with HIV. CDR3s include the opening cysteine and the closing phenylalanine or tryptophan. The order of the fields is V gene, clone size, J gene, D gene, CDR3 DNA, CDR3 protein. The D gene is left open where the match is weak. Clone size is stated in some rows and not others, as once, few, many or a class when expanded.

TRBV5-1	.	TRBJ2-1	TRBD2	TGCGCCAGCAGCAAAGGACTAGCTTTAGAGGACAATGAGCAGTTCTTC	CASSKGLALEDNEQFF
TRBV29-1	.	TRBJ2-3	.	TGCAGCGTCGAGGGAGCGTCTAGCACAGATACGCAGTATTTT	CSVEGASSTDTQYF
TRBV7-9	.	TRBJ2-1	.	TGTGCCAGCAGCTTTTTGGGGGGAGAATTCTCCTACAATGAGCAGTTCTTC	CASSFLGGEFSYNEQFF
TRBV15	.	TRBJ2-7	TRBD2	TGTGCCACCAGCGGGAGGGGCGGGCTCCCCTACGAGCAGTACTTC	CATSGRGGLPYEQYF
TRBV6-5	.	TRBJ1-2	.	TGTGCCAGCAGTTCTTCTCCAACGGTTAACTATGGCTACACCTTC	CASSSSPTVNYGYTF
TRBV18	.	TRBJ2-1	TRBD2	TGTGCCAGCTCGCGTACTCGAGCGGGAGCGTACAATGAGCAGTTCTTC	CASSRTRAGAYNEQFF
TRBV6-5	.	TRBJ1-5	.	TGTGCCAGCAACCCTGGACCGACTAGCAATCAGCCCCAGCATTTT	CASNPGPTSNQPQHF
TRBV18	.	TRBJ2-1	TRBD2	TGTGCCAGCTCAACCGCGGGACTAGCGGGAGTCAATGAGCAGTTCTTC	CASSTAGLAGVNEQFF
TRBV29-1	.	TRBJ2-7	.	TGCAGCGTTCTTACAGTCTCCTACGAGCAGTACTTC	CSVLTVSYEQYF
TRBV5-4	.	TRBJ2-3	TRBD2	TGTGCCAGCAGCTTGTTTGAAACTATCAGCGGGAGTCTAGGAGATACGCAGTATTTT	CASSLFETISGSLGDTQYF
TRBV5-4	.	TRBJ2-3	.	TGTGCCAGCAGGGGACTGAGCACAGATACGCAGTATTTT	CASRGLSTDTQYF
TRBV19	.	TRBJ2-1	.	TGTGCCAGTAGTATTGTGGACCCTAACAATGAGCAGTTCTTC	CASSIVDPNNEQFF
TRBV28	.	TRBJ2-4	.	TGTGCCAGCAGTTTCCAGGACCCGCGGGTGGACATTCAGTACTTC	CASSFQDPRVDIQYF
TRBV7-2	.	TRBJ2-1	TRBD2	TGTGCCAGCAGCTTTTCGGCGGGAGGACGGCTCAATGAGCAGTTCTTC	CASSFSAGGRLNEQFF
TRBV5-1	.	TRBJ1-3	.	TGCGCCAGCAGCTTGGATGGCTCTGGAAACACCATATATTTT	CASSLDGSGNTIYF
TRBV18	.	TRBJ1-1	.	TGTGCCAGCTCACCGGAAGGGAGGTTGCACACTGAAGCTTTCTTT	CASSPEGRLHTEAFF
TRBV6-6	medium-sized	TRBJ2-7	.	TGTGCCAGCAGTTACGACTTTGGGGGAGGGGGTTACGAGCAGTACTTC	CASSYDFGGGGYEQYF
TRBV10-3	once	TRBJ1-5	.	TGTGCCATCAGCCCAGGGGATCAGCCCCAGCATTTT	CAISPGDQPQHF
TRBV5-4	.	TRBJ2-7	.	TGTGCCAGCACCGGTGCAGGATACGAGCAGTACTTC	CASTGAGYEQYF
TRBV28	.	TRBJ2-7	.	TGTGCCAGCAGTTTCAATGAACTCATGGGCTACGAGCAGTACTTC	CASSFNELMGYEQYF
TRBV7-6	.	TRBJ2-1	TRBD2	TGTGCCAGCTCCGGGACTAGCGGGAATTACAATGAGCAGTTCTTC	CASSGTSGNYNEQFF
TRBV7-9	.	TRBJ2-5	TRBD2	TGTGCCAGCAGCTTACTAGCGGAAGAGACCCAGTACTTC	CASSLLAEETQYF
TRBV11-2	once	TRBJ2-3	.	TGTGCCAGCAGCCTCACAGATACGCAGTATTTT	CASSLTDTQYF
TRBV7-9	.	TRBJ1-1	TRBD1	TGTGCCAGCAGCCACGGGGACAGGCTAGCTTTCTTT	CASSHGDRLAFF
TRBV28	.	TRBJ1-2	.	TGTGCCAGCAGTCAAACACAGGGAGGTTGGTATGGCTACACCTTC	CASSQTQGGWYGYTF
TRBV7-9	.	TRBJ1-3	.	TGTGCCAGCAGCCCAAACATAAGGCTCCCTGGAAACACCATATATTTT	CASSPNIRLPGNTIYF
TRBV14	.	TRBJ2-2	.	TGTGCCAGCAGCCAAGCGGGAGTGGTCGGGGAGCTGTTTTTT	CASSQAGVVGELFF
TRBV2	.	TRBJ2-4	TRBD2	TGTGCCAGCAGTGAAGCGCCGGGACTAGACCAATCCTTAGCCAAAAACATTCAGTACTTC	CASSEAPGLDQSLAKNIQYF
TRBV19	.	TRBJ2-7	TRBD1	TGTGCCAGTAGTCTAAAGGGACAGGGGGCCTACGAGCAGTACTTC	CASSLKGQGAYEQYF
TRBV30	once	TRBJ2-3	.	TGTGCCTGGAGCGGGGGATCAGATACGCAGTATTTT	CAWSGGSDTQYF
TRBV6-1	.	TRBJ2-7	.	TGTGCCAGCAGTGGGCGCGGACAGAGCTCCTACGAGCAGTACTTC	CASSGRGQSSYEQYF
TRBV28	.	TRBJ2-4	.	TGTGCCAGCAGCCCCAACTTACAGGGTACGGACATTCAGTACTTC	CASSPNLQGTDIQYF
TRBV27	.	TRBJ1-1	.	TGTGCCAGCAGTTTAGGGGGTTGGGGCACTGAAGCTTTCTTT	CASSLGGWGTEAFF
TRBV5-1	.	TRBJ2-1	.	TGCGCCAGCAGCTTGTCAGGGGTGGGTTACAATGAGCAGTTCTTC	CASSLSGVGYNEQFF
TRBV28	.	TRBJ1-5	.	TGTGCCAGCAGCCAACCTGGTTCAAATCAGCCCCAGCATTTT	CASSQPGSNQPQHF
TRBV29-1	.	TRBJ2-2	TRBD2	TGCAGCGTCTCGGTAGCGGGGCGTACCGGGGAGCTGTTTTTT	CSVSVAGRTGELFF
TRBV5-6	.	TRBJ1-1	TRBD1	TGTGCCAGCAGCTTGGCCAACTTATGGACAGGGAGGAACACTGAAGCTTTCTTT	CASSLANLWTGRNTEAFF
TRBV18	.	TRBJ2-7	TRBD1	TGTGCCAGCCAAATCGACAGGGGTCGCGAGCAGTACTTC	CASQIDRGREQYF
TRBV27	.	TRBJ2-5	TRBD1	TGTGCCAGCAGTTTACTCGGGACAGGGGGAGAGACCCAGTACTTC	CASSLLGTGGETQYF
TRBV28	.	TRBJ1-3	.	TGTGCCAGCAAGAATGGATACTCTGGAAACACCATATATTTT	CASKNGYSGNTIYF
TRBV5-1	.	TRBJ2-7	.	TGCGCCAGCAAAGGGACTGACGGATACGAGCAGTACTTC	CASKGTDGYEQYF
TRBV9	.	TRBJ1-4	TRBD1	TGTGCCAGCAGCGTTGGCATAGGGGGCTATGAAAAACTGTTTTTT	CASSVGIGGYEKLFF
TRBV27	.	TRBJ2-5	.	TGTGCCAGCAGTTTAAGGGGGAGGGCAGGGGGCGCAGAGACCCAGTACTTC	CASSLRGRAGGAETQYF
TRBV20-1	few	TRBJ2-7	.	TGCAGTGCTCCATCCTACGAGCAGTACTTC	CSAPSYEQYF
TRBV30	.	TRBJ2-5	.	TGTGCCTGGAGTGGGGCTAGCGCGGAGACCCAGTACTTC	CAWSGASAETQYF
TRBV10-3	once	TRBJ1-1	TRBD1	TGTGCCACCGGAGACAGGGGTAGGACTGAAGCTTTCTTT	CATGDRGRTEAFF
TRBV4-3	.	TRBJ2-7	TRBD2	TGCGCCAGCAGCCAGTCGACTAGCGGGAGGGCCCACGAGCAGTACTTC	CASSQSTSGRAHEQYF
TRBV5-4	.	TRBJ2-5	.	TGTGCCAGCACCCGGGGCGGGACGACCCCAGAGACCCAGTACTTC	CASTRGGTTPETQYF
TRBV11-3	.	TRBJ2-1	.	TGTGCCAGCAGCTTATGGGGAAGCTCCTACAATGAGCAGTTCTTC	CASSLWGSSYNEQFF
TRBV7-9	.	TRBJ2-2	TRBD1	TGTGCCAGCAGCTCCCAAGGATTCAGGGGGCCGGGCACCGGGGAGCTGTTTTTT	CASSSQGFRGPGTGELFF
TRBV2	.	TRBJ2-4	.	TGTGCCAGCAGTGTGGACTCGTCCCAAAACATTCAGTACTTC	CASSVDSSQNIQYF
TRBV5-4	.	TRBJ2-2	.	TGTGCCAGCAGCTTCGGCGGAGTCTACACCGGGGAGCTGTTTTTT	CASSFGGVYTGELFF
TRBV28	.	TRBJ2-7	TRBD1	TGTGCCAGCAACCCAGGACAGGGGGACGAGCAGTACTTC	CASNPGQGDEQYF
TRBV5-1	.	TRBJ2-2	.	TGCGCCAGCAGCCCACAGCCAACTCCTAACACCGGGGAGCTGTTTTTT	CASSPQPTPNTGELFF
TRBV6-5	once	TRBJ1-5	.	TGTGCCAGCAGTTACGGGGGGCAGGGAAATCAGCCCCAGCATTTT	CASSYGGQGNQPQHF
TRBV6-7	.	TRBJ1-2	TRBD1	TGTGCCATCAGGACCAGGGGGCGGGTCTATGGCTACACCTTC	CAIRTRGRVYGYTF
TRBV6-6	.	TRBJ1-5	TRBD1	TGTGCCAGCAGCCGGGACAGGGGGACCTATCAGCCCCAGCATTTT	CASSRDRGTYQPQHF
TRBV5-1	.	TRBJ2-7	.	TGCGCCAGCGCTACAAGCTCCTACGAGCAGTACTTC	CASATSSYEQYF
TRBV19	.	TRBJ2-7	.	TGTGCCAGTAGTATAGACAGTTATGGACCCTACGAGCAGTACTTC	CASSIDSYGPYEQYF
TRBV10-2	.	TRBJ2-2	.	TGCGCCAGCAGTGATGCGGGCAGAAACACCGGGGAGCTGTTTTTT	CASSDAGRNTGELFF